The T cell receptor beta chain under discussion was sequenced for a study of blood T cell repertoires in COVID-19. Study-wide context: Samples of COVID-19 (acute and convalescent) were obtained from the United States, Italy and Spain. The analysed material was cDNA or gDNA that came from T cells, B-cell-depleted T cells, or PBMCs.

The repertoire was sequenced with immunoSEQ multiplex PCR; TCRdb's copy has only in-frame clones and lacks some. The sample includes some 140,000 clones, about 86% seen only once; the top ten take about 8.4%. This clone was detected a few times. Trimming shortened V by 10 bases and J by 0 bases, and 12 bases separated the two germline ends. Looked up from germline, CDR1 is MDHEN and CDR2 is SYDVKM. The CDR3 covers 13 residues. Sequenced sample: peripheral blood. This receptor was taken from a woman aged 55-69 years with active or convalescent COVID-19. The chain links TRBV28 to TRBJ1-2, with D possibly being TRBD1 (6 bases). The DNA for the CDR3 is TGTGCCATCGACAGGATAGCTAACTATGGCTACACCTTC. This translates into CAIDRIANYGYTF.